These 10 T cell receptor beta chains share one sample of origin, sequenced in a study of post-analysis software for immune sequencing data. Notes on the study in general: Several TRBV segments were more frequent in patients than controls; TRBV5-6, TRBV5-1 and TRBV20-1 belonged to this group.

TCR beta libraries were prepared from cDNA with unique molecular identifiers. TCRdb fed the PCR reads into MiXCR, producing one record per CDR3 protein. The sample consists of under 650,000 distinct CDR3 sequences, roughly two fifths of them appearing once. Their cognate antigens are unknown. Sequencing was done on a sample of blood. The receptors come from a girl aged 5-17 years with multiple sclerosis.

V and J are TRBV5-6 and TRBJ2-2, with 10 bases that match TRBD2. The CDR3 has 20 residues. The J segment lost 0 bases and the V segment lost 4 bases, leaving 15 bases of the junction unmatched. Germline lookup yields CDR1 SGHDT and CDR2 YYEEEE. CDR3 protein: CASSAERGLAGEANTGELFF. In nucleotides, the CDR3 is TGTGCCAGCAGCGCAGAGAGAGGGCTAGCGGGGGAAGCGAACACCGGGGAGCTGTTTTTT.

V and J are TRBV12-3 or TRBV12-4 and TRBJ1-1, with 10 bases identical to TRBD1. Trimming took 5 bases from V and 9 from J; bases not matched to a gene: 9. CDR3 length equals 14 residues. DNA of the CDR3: TGTGCCAGCAGTCCCAGGGACAGGGGAAGCAAAGCTTTCTTT. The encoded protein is CASSPRDRGSKAFF.

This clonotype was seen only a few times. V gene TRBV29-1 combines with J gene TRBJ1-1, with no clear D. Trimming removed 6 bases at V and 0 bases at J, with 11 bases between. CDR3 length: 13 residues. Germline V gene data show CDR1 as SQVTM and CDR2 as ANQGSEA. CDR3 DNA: TGCAGCGTGTGCCCCGACATGAACACTGAAGCTTTCTTT. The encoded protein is CSVCPDMNTEAFF.

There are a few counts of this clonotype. The CDR3 loop reads CASSFGTGGKETQYF. CDR3 DNA: TGCGCCAGCAGCTTCGGGACAGGGGGCAAAGAGACCCAGTACTTC. The chain combines TRBV5-1 with TRBJ2-5, with TRBD1 matching 12 bases. The CDR3 runs 15 residues. CDR1 and CDR2 (germline): SGHRS, YFSETQ. J lost 3 bases, V lost 2 bases, and 2 bases had no gene match.

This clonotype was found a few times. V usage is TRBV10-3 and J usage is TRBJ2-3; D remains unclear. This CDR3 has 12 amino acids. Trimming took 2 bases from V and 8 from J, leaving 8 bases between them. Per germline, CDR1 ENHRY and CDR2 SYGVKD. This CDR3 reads CAISEAVATQYF. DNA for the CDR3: TGTGCCATCAGTGAGGCGGTGGCTACGCAGTATTTT.

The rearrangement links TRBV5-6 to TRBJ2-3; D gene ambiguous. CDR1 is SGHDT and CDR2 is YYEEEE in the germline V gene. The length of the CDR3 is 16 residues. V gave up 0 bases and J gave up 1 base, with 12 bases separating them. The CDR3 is CASSLAPLAGTDTQYF. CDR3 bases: TGTGCCAGCAGCTTGGCTCCCTTAGCCGGCACAGATACGCAGTATTTT.

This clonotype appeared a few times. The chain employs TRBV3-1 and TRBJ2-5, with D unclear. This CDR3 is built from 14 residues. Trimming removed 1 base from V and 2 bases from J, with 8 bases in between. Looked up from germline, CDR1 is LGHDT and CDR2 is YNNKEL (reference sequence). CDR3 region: CASSQGNLQETQYF. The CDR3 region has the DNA TGTGCCAGCAGCCAAGGCAACTTACAAGAGACCCAGTACTTC.

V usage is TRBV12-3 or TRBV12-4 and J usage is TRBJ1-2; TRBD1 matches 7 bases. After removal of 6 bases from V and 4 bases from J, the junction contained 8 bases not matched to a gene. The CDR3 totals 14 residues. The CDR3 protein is CASRIWDSSYGYTF. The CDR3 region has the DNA TGTGCCAGCAGGATTTGGGACAGCAGCTATGGCTACACCTTC.

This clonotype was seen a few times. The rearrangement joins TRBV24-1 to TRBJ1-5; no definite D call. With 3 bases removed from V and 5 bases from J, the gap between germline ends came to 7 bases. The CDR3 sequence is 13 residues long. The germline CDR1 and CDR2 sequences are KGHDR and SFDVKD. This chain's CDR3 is CATSDLPHQPQHF. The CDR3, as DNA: TGTGCCACCAGTGATCTCCCTCATCAGCCCCAGCATTTT.

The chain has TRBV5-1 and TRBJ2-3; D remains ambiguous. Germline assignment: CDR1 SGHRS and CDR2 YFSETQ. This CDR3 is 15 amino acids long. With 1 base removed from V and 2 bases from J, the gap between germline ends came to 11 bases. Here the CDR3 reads CASSLNVGDTDTQYF. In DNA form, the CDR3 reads TGCGCCAGCAGCTTGAACGTTGGCGACACAGATACGCAGTATTTT. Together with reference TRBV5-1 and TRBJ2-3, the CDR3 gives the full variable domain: KAGVTQTPRYLIKTRGQQVTLSCSPISGHRSVSWYQQTPGQGLQFLFEYFSETQRNKGNFPGRFSGRQFSNSRSEMNVSTLELGDSALYLCASSLNVGDTDTQYFGPGTRLTVL.